These 27 T cell receptor beta chains originate from one sample sequenced in a study of control samples from healthy donors and cancer patients. Measured with immunoSEQ multiplex PCR; TCRdb has only the in-frame clones, and not every one. The top ten hold 9.5% to 15% of the sample, which has 55,000 to 65,000 clones, around 87% seen once. Input material: PBMCs. The receptors here all came from a woman between 55 and 75 years old with lung cancer.

This clone was seen a few times. The genes are TRBV7-9 and TRBJ1-1, with D tentatively TRBD1 (5 bases). The CDR3 runs to 15 residues. Looked up from germline, CDR1 is SEHNR and CDR2 is FQNEAQ (reference sequence). V lost 5 bases to trimming and J lost 4 bases, with 17 bases between them. Written as DNA, the CDR3 is TGTGCCAGCAGCCCCCCCGCAGGCAGGGCCACTGAAGCTTTCTTT. This codes for CASSPPAGRATEAFF.

The CDR3 coding sequence is TGTGCCAGCAGCCCCTATCCCGGGCGAATAGGTCCTGAAGCTTTCTTT. It is translated as CASSPYPGRIGPEAFF. The chain recombines TRBV2 with TRBJ1-1; D not resolved. The CDR3 loop spans 16 amino acids. V was shortened by 6 bases and J by 6 bases, with 23 bases between the two germline ends. Per germline, CDR1 SNHLY and CDR2 FYNNEI.

The rearrangement uses TRBV6-5 and TRBJ2-1, with TRBD2 identical over 8 bases. Losses at the gene ends were 6 bases for V and 7 bases for J; bases not matched to a gene: 5. CDR1 and CDR2 from the germline V gene are MNHEY and SVGAGI. This CDR3 has 13 amino acids. In DNA form, the CDR3 reads TGTGCCAGCAGAGACTCGGGGGGGAATGAGCAGTTCTTC. Translating it yields CASRDSGGNEQFF.

This chain uses TRBV12-3 or TRBV12-4 with TRBJ2-6; no definite D call. The CDR3 runs 13 residues. V lost 8 bases and J 4 bases, leaving 9 bases between the germline ends. The CDR3 is CASDQRGANVLTF. The CDR3 nucleotides read TGTGCCAGCGATCAAAGGGGGGCCAACGTCCTGACTTTC.

The rearrangement uses TRBV5-1 and TRBJ2-2, with D possibly matching TRBD1 (6 bases). The CDR3 runs 15 residues. The V and J ends lost 0 bases and 3 bases respectively, with 9 bases between them. In germline, CDR1 is SGHRS, CDR2 YFSETQ. CDR3 nucleotides: TGCGCCAGCAGCTTGGACAGGGCTTACACCGGGGAGCTGTTTTTT. Encoded protein: CASSLDRAYTGELFF. Combining the CDR3 with reference TRBV5-1 and TRBJ2-2 gives the whole variable domain KAGVTQTPRYLIKTRGQQVTLSCSPISGHRSVSWYQQTPGQGLQFLFEYFSETQRNKGNFPGRFSGRQFSNSRSEMNVSTLELGDSALYLCASSLDRAYTGELFFGEGSRLTVL.

Only one count was recorded for this clone. J is TRBJ2-3 and V is TRBV29-1; the match to TRBD2 covers 9 bases. Germline V CDR1 and CDR2: SQVTM, ANQGSEA. This CDR3 comprises 13 residues. With 5 bases clipped from V and 1 base from J, the junction kept 1 base outside the gene matches. CDR3 DNA sequence: TGCAGCGTTCAGCGGGGGGGCACAGATACGCAGTATTTT. This translates into CSVQRGGTDTQYF.

This clone occurred a few times. V is TRBV24-1 and J is TRBJ1-5; TRBD1 aligns across 9 bases. J was trimmed by 6 bases and V by 3 bases; bases with no gene match: 5. CDR1 KGHDR and CDR2 SFDVKD come from the germline V gene. The CDR3 length is 15 residues. The CDR3, as DNA: TGTGCCACCAGTGATACACAGGGGGCATTTCAGCCCCAGCATTTT. Translation gives CATSDTQGAFQPQHF.

The chain carries TRBV5-1 and TRBJ1-4; 8 positions match TRBD1. CDR1 is SGHRS and CDR2 is YFSETQ in the germline V gene. V dropped 4 bases and J dropped 5; count of bases not matched to a gene: 4. This CDR3 is built from 14 residues. The CDR3 spells CASSPRDRNEKLFF. The CDR3 DNA is TGCGCCAGCAGCCCCCGGGACAGGAATGAAAAACTGTTTTTT.

This chain connects TRBV29-1 to TRBJ2-7; TRBD1 matches at 7 bases. J gave up 5 bases and V 7 bases, and 5 bases lay outside the gene matches. Germline CDR1 reads SQVTM; CDR2 reads ANQGSEA. The CDR3 length is 11 residues. CDR3 sequence reads: CSESTGNEQYF. CDR3 bases: TGCAGCGAATCGACAGGGAACGAGCAGTACTTC.

This chain connects TRBV3-1 (or the pseudogene TRBV3-2) to TRBJ1-1; no clear D gene. The V and J ends lost 0 bases and 8 bases respectively, with 13 bases between them. The V gene's germline CDR1 is LGHDT and CDR2 YNNKEL (reference sequence). The CDR3 extends over 14 amino acids. The CDR3 DNA sequence: TGTGCCAGCAGCCAAGAGGGCGGATACAGAGAAGCTTTCTTT. It translates to CASSQEGGYREAFF.

On this clone itself: Other DNA sequences in this sample translate to the same CDR3. The CDR3 region is CASSLGTGFSYEQYF. The CDR3 nucleotides read TGTGCCAGCAGTCTTGGGACAGGGTTCTCCTACGAGCAGTACTTC. The rearrangement uses TRBV5-5 and TRBJ2-7; 9 bases map to TRBD1. The CDR3 contains 15 residues. Trimming cost V 5 bases and J 0 bases; bases outside gene matches: 6. Germline V gives CDR1 SGHKS, CDR2 YYEKEE (reference sequence).

For this clone: One junction end does not reproduce the germline sequence, and a read error may be involved. This chain connects TRBV7-7 to TRBJ2-2, with 11 bases aligning to TRBD1. CDR1 is SSHAT and CDR2 is FNYEAQ in the germline V gene (reference sequence). This CDR3 is 15 amino acids long. CDR3 sequence: CASSLGQGASGELFF. The CDR3 DNA sequence: TGTGCTAGCAGCCTCGGACAGGGGGCTTCCGGGGAGCTGTTTTTT.

The chain has TRBV3-1 (or the pseudogene TRBV3-2) and TRBJ2-2, with TRBD1 as a possible D gene (6 bases). CDR1 and CDR2 from the germline V gene are LGHDT and YNNKEL (reference sequence). V was shortened by 4 bases and J by 7 bases, with 16 bases between the two germline ends. This CDR3 has 15 residues. CDR3 in DNA: TGTGCCAGCAGCCCCCATGCAGGGGTGGGCGGGGAGCTGTTTTTT. It encodes CASSPHAGVGGELFF.

The chain has TRBV19 and TRBJ1-5, with D maybe TRBD1 (6 bases). CDR1 is LNHDA and CDR2 is SQIVND in the germline V gene (reference sequence). V was pared by 3 bases and J by 6 bases, with 15 bases between. The CDR3 contains 15 residues. The CDR3 sequence is CASSMGGPVGQPQHF. CDR3 DNA sequence: TGTGCCAGTAGTATGGGGGGCCCCGTAGGTCAGCCCCAGCATTTT.

The V and J genes are TRBV19 and TRBJ1-6; TRBD1 agrees at 7 bases. Germline V gene lookup returns CDR1 LNHDA and CDR2 SQIVND (reference sequence). The CDR3 length is 16 residues. The ends lost 3 bases at V and 2 bases at J; junction bases unmatched: 4. Here the CDR3 DNA reads TGTGCCAGTAGTATGTGGGACAGCACCTATAATTCACCCCTCCACTTT. Its protein is CASSMWDSTYNSPLHF.

This chain connects TRBV6-5 to TRBJ2-2; the match to TRBD1 covers 11 bases. The CDR3 length is 16 residues. The trim removed 3 bases at V and 5 bases at J, leaving 5 bases unmatched. The germline CDR1 and CDR2 sequences are MNHEY and SVGAGI. The CDR3: CASSYTGTGGTGELFF. CDR3 nucleotides: TGTGCCAGCAGTTATACCGGGACAGGGGGTACCGGGGAGCTGTTTTTT.

The gene calls are TRBV5-1 and TRBJ2-5; no definite D call. From germline, CDR1 is SGHRS and CDR2 YFSETQ. Trimming took 7 bases from V and 1 from J, leaving 11 bases between them. CDR3 length: 13 residues. Written as DNA, the CDR3 is TGCGCCAGCGCCTTCGCGCCCCAAGAGACCCAGTACTTC. Its protein product is CASAFAPQETQYF.

This chain joins TRBV6-5 and TRBJ1-4; TRBD1 might be the D (6 bases). Germline V gene sequence: CDR1 MNHEY, CDR2 SVGAGI. CDR3 length equals 14 residues. Trimming took 0 bases from V and 7 from J, leaving 9 bases between them. The CDR3 region is CASSYSRGREKLFF. DNA for the CDR3: TGTGCCAGCAGTTACTCCAGGGGTCGTGAAAAACTGTTTTTT.

The J gene is TRBJ1-2, the V gene TRBV28; D is ambiguous. Per germline, CDR1 MDHEN and CDR2 SYDVKM. V lost 6 bases and J lost 4, with 12 bases in between. The CDR3 spans 13 residues. Here the CDR3 reads CASSTAGSYGYTF. The CDR3 DNA reads TGTGCCAGCAGCACAGCGGGGAGCTATGGCTACACCTTC.

CDR3 sequence: CASSLKTGTGLYEQYF. CDR3 coding DNA: TGTGCCAGCAGTTTAAAAACCGGGACAGGACTCTACGAGCAGTACTTC. The rearrangement joins TRBV27 to TRBJ2-7; 8 nucleotides align to TRBD1. Germline CDR1 is MNHEY and CDR2 is SMNVEV (reference sequence). The CDR3 spans 16 residues. V trimming: 2 bases; J trimming: 3 bases; junction bases outside the gene matches: 9.

The chain couples TRBV6-5 to TRBJ2-7; 8 nucleotides match TRBD2. V dropped 7 bases and J dropped 1; count of bases not matched to a gene: 6. Per germline, CDR1 MNHEY and CDR2 SVGAGI. The CDR3 consists of 14 residues. CDR3 bases: TGTGCCAGCATAAGCGGGAGTAATTCCTACGAGCAGTACTTC. Protein sequence: CASISGSNSYEQYF.

This clone was found once. The gene calls are TRBV18 and TRBJ2-7; 9 nucleotides align to TRBD1. Looked up from germline, CDR1 is KGHSH and CDR2 is LQKENI. The CDR3 loop spans 15 amino acids. Trimming at V came to 3 bases and at J to 2 bases, leaving 5 bases not matched to a gene. CDR3 amino acids: CASSPRTGEPYEQYF. The DNA of the CDR3 is TGTGCCAGCTCACCGCGGACAGGGGAGCCCTACGAGCAGTACTTC.

V is TRBV12-5 and J is TRBJ1-2, with D possibly matching TRBD1 (6 bases). From germline, CDR1 is LGHNT and CDR2 FRNRAP. V was shortened by 6 bases and J by 1 base, with 18 bases between the two germline ends. This CDR3 contains 16 residues. The CDR3 is CASGSGHQLDNYGYTF. The CDR3 coding sequence is TGTGCTAGTGGATCGGGACACCAACTCGATAACTATGGCTACACCTTC.

V is TRBV2 and J is TRBJ1-5, with D unclear. CDR1 and CDR2 (germline): SNHLY, FYNNEI. The CDR3 is made up of 13 amino acids. Trimming removed 2 bases from V and 5 bases from J, with 7 bases in between. CDR3 region: CASSEYEDQPQHF. In DNA form, the CDR3 reads TGTGCCAGCAGTGAATACGAAGATCAGCCCCAGCATTTT.

J is TRBJ1-6 and V is TRBV2; the D gene is possibly TRBD1 (5 bases). Per germline, CDR1 SNHLY and CDR2 FYNNEI. CDR3 size: 16 residues. V was trimmed by 5 bases and J by 10 bases, leaving 21 bases between them. Here the CDR3 reads CASSSLGQGLRSPLHF. The CDR3 DNA is TGTGCCAGCAGTTCGCTGGGGCAGGGATTAAGATCACCCCTCCACTTT.

The rearrangement uses TRBV2 and TRBJ2-7; D uncertain. CDR3 length: 12 residues. Trimming removed 6 bases from V and 5 bases from J, with 11 bases in between. Looked up from germline, CDR1 is SNHLY and CDR2 is FYNNEI. The CDR3 sequence: CASSKAENEQYF. The CDR3, as DNA: TGTGCCAGCAGCAAGGCGGAGAACGAGCAGTACTTC.

The chain employs TRBV5-1 and TRBJ2-3; D is perhaps TRBD2 (6 bases). CDR3 length equals 15 residues. V was clipped by 0 bases and J by 6 bases, with 14 bases between them. Germline V CDR1 and CDR2: SGHRS, YFSETQ. CDR3 sequence reads: CASSLGSQGGDTQYF. CDR3 coding DNA: TGCGCCAGCAGCTTGGGGTCCCAGGGAGGTGATACGCAGTATTTT.